This is a list of T cell receptor beta chains from one sample in a study of identical twins. MiXCR was run by TCRdb on the 5' RACE reads, yielding one entry per CDR3 protein. The sample holds roughly 290,000 distinct CDR3 sequences, more than 8% seen once. This sample was also put to use in a study of yellow fever vaccine responses in identical twins.

Sample: CD8+ T cells sorted from blood. The source of these receptors is a young woman in good health. Each CDR3 is given with its conserved first and last residue. The D gene is left open where the match is weak. For some rows the clone size is stated as once, few or many, or as a class when expanded; others skip it.

j_call clone_size v_call d_call cdr3_aa cdr3_nt
TRBJ1-1 few TRBV7-2 NA CASSLSQATEAFF TGTGCCAGCAGCTTAAGTCAGGCCACTGAAGCTTTCTTT
TRBJ1-4 NA TRBV5-1 TRBD1 CASSGDRGGGADEKLFF TGCGCCAGCAGCGGCGACAGGGGCGGAGGGGCCGATGAAAAACTGTTTTTT
TRBJ2-1 many TRBV6-2/TRBV6-3 TRBD2 CASSYPSGRENEQFF TGTGCCAGCAGTTACCCTAGCGGGAGGGAAAATGAGCAGTTCTTC
TRBJ2-2 few TRBV18 NA CASSPVLDNTGELFF TGTGCCAGCTCACCGGTATTGGACAACACCGGGGAGCTGTTTTTT
TRBJ2-1 many TRBV6-1 TRBD2 CASSPSGGLYNEQFF TGTGCCAGCAGTCCGAGCGGGGGACTCTACAATGAGCAGTTCTTC
TRBJ2-2 NA TRBV7-2 TRBD2 CASSFGSGRFSTGELFF TGTGCCAGCAGCTTTGGTAGCGGGAGGTTTTCTACCGGGGAGCTGTTTTTT
TRBJ2-1 many TRBV29-1 NA CSVDREYNEQFF TGCAGCGTTGATCGGGAATACAATGAGCAGTTCTTC
TRBJ2-3 few TRBV10-1 TRBD2 CASSETTQLAGSDTQYF TGCGCCAGCAGTGAGACGACCCAACTAGCGGGATCAGATACGCAGTATTTT
TRBJ2-7 few TRBV4-3 NA CASSQGRDGSYEQYF TGCGCCAGCAGCCAAGGTCGGGACGGTTCCTACGAGCAGTACTTC
TRBJ1-4 few TRBV7-8 NA CASSQGPRGEKLFF TGTGCCAGCAGCCAGGGGCCACGCGGGGAAAAACTGTTTTTT
TRBJ2-1 few TRBV30 TRBD2 CAWSLLGGNEQFF TGTGCCTGGAGCTTATTGGGAGGGAATGAGCAGTTCTTC
TRBJ2-5 many TRBV12-3/TRBV12-4 NA CASGTVGGRETQYF TGTGCCAGCGGAACCGTCGGGGGGCGAGAGACCCAGTACTTC
TRBJ2-7 many TRBV20-1 NA CSAMESRDYEQYF TGCAGTGCCATGGAGAGTCGGGACTACGAGCAGTACTTC
TRBJ2-1 few TRBV14 NA CASSPSGTKYNEQFF TGTGCCAGCAGCCCTTCCGGGACAAAGTACAATGAGCAGTTCTTC
TRBJ2-2 many TRBV29-1 NA CSVLGSGELFF TGCAGCGTCCTTGGGTCCGGGGAGCTGTTTTTT
TRBJ2-1 few TRBV14 TRBD2 CASSQGSGGAGQFF TGTGCCAGCAGCCAAGGTAGCGGGGGGGCCGGGCAGTTCTTC
TRBJ1-2 NA TRBV20-1 NA CSASVVEGNGYTF TGCAGTGCTAGCGTTGTGGAGGGAAACGGCTACACCTTC
TRBJ2-7 NA TRBV7-2 NA CASSWGDGYEQYF TGTGCCAGCAGCTGGGGGGATGGATACGAGCAGTACTTC
TRBJ1-1 few TRBV3-1 TRBD1 CASSAWTGGLNTEAFF TGTGCCAGCAGCGCATGGACAGGGGGCTTGAACACTGAAGCTTTCTTT
TRBJ2-7 few TRBV2 NA CASSAPGPYEQYF TGTGCCAGCAGCGCCCCGGGGCCCTACGAGCAGTACTTC
TRBJ2-3 few TRBV19 NA CASHQGGGTDTQYF TGTGCCAGTCACCAGGGGGGGGGCACAGATACGCAGTATTTT
TRBJ1-1 many TRBV29-1 TRBD1 CSVGGADTEAFF TGCAGCGTAGGGGGCGCGGACACTGAAGCTTTCTTT
TRBJ2-7 NA TRBV6-1 TRBD1 CASRSMTGLLEQYF TGTGCCAGCAGATCAATGACAGGGTTACTCGAGCAGTACTTC
TRBJ2-7 few TRBV5-1 NA CASSLRSGSYEQYF TGCGCCAGCAGCTTACGTAGCGGCTCCTACGAGCAGTACTTC
TRBJ2-1 few TRBV4-3 TRBD2 CASSQTSGSSYNEQFF TGCGCCAGCAGCCAGACTAGCGGTAGCTCCTACAATGAGCAGTTCTTC
TRBJ2-1 few TRBV7-2 TRBD2 CASSLNAGGPAGEQFF TGTGCCAGCAGCTTAAATGCGGGAGGGCCGGCTGGTGAGCAGTTCTTC
TRBJ2-2 many TRBV24-1 NA CATSDSFETGELFF TGTGCCACCAGTGATTCCTTCGAGACCGGGGAGCTGTTTTTT
TRBJ2-3 few TRBV5-5 TRBD1 CASSLEGQGADTQYF TGTGCCAGCAGCTTGGAGGGACAGGGGGCAGATACGCAGTATTTT
TRBJ2-7 NA TRBV9 TRBD2 CASSPGGFASLYEQYF TGTGCCAGCAGCCCGGGGGGGTTTGCTAGCCTTTACGAGCAGTACTTC